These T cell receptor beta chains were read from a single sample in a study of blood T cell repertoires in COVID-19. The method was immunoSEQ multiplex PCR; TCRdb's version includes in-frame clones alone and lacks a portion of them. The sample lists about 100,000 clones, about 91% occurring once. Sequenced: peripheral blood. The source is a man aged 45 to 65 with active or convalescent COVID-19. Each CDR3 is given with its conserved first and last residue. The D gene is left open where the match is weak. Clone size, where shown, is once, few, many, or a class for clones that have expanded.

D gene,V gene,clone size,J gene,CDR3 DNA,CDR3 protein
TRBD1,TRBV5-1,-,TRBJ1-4,TGCGCCAGCAGCTTGGGCGACAGGGGGCTGTATGAAAAACTGTTTTTT,CASSLGDRGLYEKLFF
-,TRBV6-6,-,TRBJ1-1,TGTGCCAGCAGTTACCCCTCGGGGACTGAAGCTTTCTTT,CASSYPSGTEAFF
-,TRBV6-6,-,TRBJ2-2,TGTGCCAGCAGCCCCACTAGCATCCCCGGGGAGCTGTTTTTT,CASSPTSIPGELFF
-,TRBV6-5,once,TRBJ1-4,TGTGCCAGCAGTTACAAGGGGAGGGCAACTAATGAAAAACTGTTTTTT,CASSYKGRATNEKLFF
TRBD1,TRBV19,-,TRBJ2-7,TGTGCCAGTAGTGTACAGGGGTTACCCTACGAGCAGTACTTC,CASSVQGLPYEQYF
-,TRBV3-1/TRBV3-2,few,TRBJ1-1,TGTGCCAGCAGCCAAGAACCGGGAGGCACTGAAGCTTTCTTT,CASSQEPGGTEAFF
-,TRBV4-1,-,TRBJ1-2,TGCGCCAGCAGCTCCTCTCCGAGGGGGGGCGATGGCTACACCTTC,CASSSSPRGGDGYTF
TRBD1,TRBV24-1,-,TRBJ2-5,TGTGCCACCAGTTATGGGGGACAGGGAGTAGAGACCCAGTACTTC,CATSYGGQGVETQYF
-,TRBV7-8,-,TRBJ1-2,TGTGCCAGCAGTTTCGGACAGATCTATGGCTACACCTTC,CASSFGQIYGYTF
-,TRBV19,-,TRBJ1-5,TGTGCCAGTAGTATAGAGGCAGGAAGCCTCGGGGGGCCCCAGCATTTT,CASSIEAGSLGGPQHF
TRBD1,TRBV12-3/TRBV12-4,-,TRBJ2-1,TGTGCCATCGGGACAGGCTCCTACAATGAGCAGTTCTTC,CAIGTGSYNEQFF
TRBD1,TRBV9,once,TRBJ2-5,TGTGCCAGCAGCGCCCATGGGACAGGGTCGGGGCAAGAGACCCAGTACTTC,CASSAHGTGSGQETQYF
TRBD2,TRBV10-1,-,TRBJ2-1,TGCGCCAGCAGTGAGTCGGGAGGGCCTCACAATGAGCAGTTCTTC,CASSESGGPHNEQFF
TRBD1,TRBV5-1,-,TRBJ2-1,TGCGCCAGCAGCGGACCGGACAGGAGTTCCTACAATGAGCAGTTCTTC,CASSGPDRSSYNEQFF
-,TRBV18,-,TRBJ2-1,TGTGCCAGCTCACCACCGTGGGCGCTCAATGAGCAGTTCTTC,CASSPPWALNEQFF
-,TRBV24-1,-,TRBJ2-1,TGTGCCACCAGTGTAGGACAGCGATCGGGTGAGCAGTTCTTC,CATSVGQRSGEQFF
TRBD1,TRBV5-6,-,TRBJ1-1,TGTGCCAGCAGCTTGTGGACAGGCCCTAGGGGCACTGAAGCTTTCTTT,CASSLWTGPRGTEAFF
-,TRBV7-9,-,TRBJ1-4,TGTGCCAGCAGCCAAGGACATACGGCTTTGGCAACTAATGAAAAACTGTTTTTT,CASSQGHTALATNEKLFF
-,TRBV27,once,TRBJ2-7,TGTGCCAGCAGCGCGCGGTTTTCTAACTACGAGCAGTACTTC,CASSARFSNYEQYF
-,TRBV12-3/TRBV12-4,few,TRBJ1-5,TGTGCCAGCACCCTAGGTGGCAGTCAGCCCCAGCATTTT,CASTLGGSQPQHF
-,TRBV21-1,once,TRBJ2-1,TGTGCCAGCAGCAAAAATGGGGCGAATGAGCAGTTCTTC,CASSKNGANEQFF
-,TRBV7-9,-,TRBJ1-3,TGTGCCAGCAGCTTGAGGGTCTCTGGAAACACCATATATTTT,CASSLRVSGNTIYF
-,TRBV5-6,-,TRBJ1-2,TGTGCCAGCAGCTTGGAACAAGCTAACTATGGCTACACCTTC,CASSLEQANYGYTF
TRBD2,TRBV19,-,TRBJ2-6,TGTGCCAGCGAGCTCGGGAGGGGTGGGGCCAACGTCCTGACTTTC,CASELGRGGANVLTF
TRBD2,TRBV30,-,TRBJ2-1,TGTGCCTGGAGCGGAACTAGCGGGATGAATGAGCAGTTCTTC,CAWSGTSGMNEQFF
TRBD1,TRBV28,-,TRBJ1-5,TGTGCCAGCAGATTGGGACAGGTAAATCAGCCCCAGCATTTT,CASRLGQVNQPQHF
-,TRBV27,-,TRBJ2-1,TGTGCCAGCAGTTTATGGGCGGGGGCGGGTGAGCAGTTCTTC,CASSLWAGAGEQFF
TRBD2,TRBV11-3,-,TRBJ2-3,TGTGCCAGCAGCTGGACTAGTCGGGATACGCAGTATTTT,CASSWTSRDTQYF
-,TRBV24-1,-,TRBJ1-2,TGTGCCACCAGTGGAGGGAGCTATGGCTACACCTTC,CATSGGSYGYTF
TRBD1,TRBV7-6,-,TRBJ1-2,TGTGCCAGCAGCCTCACCCCCCGAGGGGGCGACTATGGCTACACCTTC,CASSLTPRGGDYGYTF
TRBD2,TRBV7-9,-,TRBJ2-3,TGTGCCAGCAGCTTGGCGCCCGGCCGGGAGGCAGATACGCAGTATTTT,CASSLAPGREADTQYF
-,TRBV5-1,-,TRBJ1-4,TGCGCCAGCAGCAAGGCAGTAGGGAGTGAAAAACTGTTTTTT,CASSKAVGSEKLFF
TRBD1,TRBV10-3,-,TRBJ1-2,TGTGCCATCAGTGAGGCGACAGGGATCTTCTATGGCTACACCTTC,CAISEATGIFYGYTF
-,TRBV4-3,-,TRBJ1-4,TGCGCCAGCAGCCCCACGGGCGCGGGGGTGGCTAATGAAAAACTGTTTTTT,CASSPTGAGVANEKLFF
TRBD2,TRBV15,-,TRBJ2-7,TGTGCCACCAGCAGAGATGGTGGGACTAGAAACGAGCAGTACTTC,CATSRDGGTRNEQYF
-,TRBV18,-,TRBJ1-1,TGTGCCAGCTCACCCGTAGGAGAAAACACTGAAGCTTTCTTT,CASSPVGENTEAFF
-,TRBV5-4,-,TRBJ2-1,TGTGCCAGCGCAGGGTACAATGAGCAGTTCTTC,CASAGYNEQFF
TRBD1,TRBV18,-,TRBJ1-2,TGTGCCAGCTCACTCCGGACAGGGGGCGCGGATGGCTACACCTTC,CASSLRTGGADGYTF
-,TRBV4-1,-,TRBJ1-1,TGCGCCAGCAGCCCCAGCCCGAGGAGCTCGGGGACTGAAGCTTTCTTT,CASSPSPRSSGTEAFF
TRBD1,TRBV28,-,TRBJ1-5,TGTGCCAGCAGCCTGACAGGGGAGGACAATCAGCCCCAGCATTTT,CASSLTGEDNQPQHF
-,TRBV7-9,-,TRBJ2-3,TGTGCCAGCAGCTTAAGACAGGTCTCCTCAGATACGCAGTATTTT,CASSLRQVSSDTQYF
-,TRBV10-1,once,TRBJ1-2,TGCGCCAGCAGTGAAGCTCGGGACACCAAATTCTATGGCTACACCTTC,CASSEARDTKFYGYTF
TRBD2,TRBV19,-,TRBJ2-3,TGTGCCAGTAGTATATCCAGCGGGGCTTCCAATACGCAGTATTTT,CASSISSGASNTQYF